The 19 T cell receptor beta chains below come from one sample, sequenced in a study of T cell repertoires in cytomegalovirus infection. These receptors are not linked to any known antigen. TCRdb called the reads again in MiXCR, with one record for every CDR3 protein. This sample has about 220,000 distinct CDR3 sequences; about 40% occur once, and the top ten carry approximately 60%. The specimen was CD8+ T cells from cultured PBMCs, collected from culture after CMV antigen stimulation. The receptors here all came from a human donor in good health (CMV status not recorded). Some clones in this sample may be carry-over from other donors' samples.

The chain links TRBV2 to TRBJ2-7, with D possibly TRBD2 on 6 matching bases. The germline V gene has CDR1 SNHLY and CDR2 FYNNEI. V lost 6 bases to trimming and J lost 5 bases, with 11 bases between them. CDR3 size: 12 residues. The CDR3 loop is CASRGPGDEQYF. DNA of the CDR3: TGTGCCAGCAGGGGACCGGGGGACGAGCAGTACTTC.

This chain links TRBV7-8 with TRBJ2-1, with 9 bases that match TRBD2. In germline, CDR1 is SGHVS, CDR2 FQNEAQ. This CDR3 spans 16 amino acids. Trimming at V came to 1 base and at J to 1 base, leaving 2 bases not matched to a gene. The CDR3 sequence: CASSLGSGGSYNEQFF. In nucleotides, the CDR3 is TGTGCCAGCAGCTTAGGTAGCGGGGGATCCTACAATGAGCAGTTCTTC.

The chain joins TRBV7-9 to TRBJ2-1, with 9 bases identical to TRBD2. Germline lookup yields CDR1 SEHNR and CDR2 FQNEAQ (reference sequence). With 5 bases clipped from V and 7 bases from J, the junction kept 6 bases outside the gene matches. This CDR3 has 14 residues. This CDR3 is CASSPAGGRNEQFF. Here the CDR3 DNA reads TGTGCCAGCAGCCCGGCGGGGGGGCGAAATGAGCAGTTCTTC.

V gene TRBV19 combines with J gene TRBJ2-7; 8 bases match TRBD2. This CDR3 contains 13 residues. The germline V gene encodes CDR1 LNHDA and CDR2 SQIVND (reference sequence). V trimming: 3 bases; J trimming: 3 bases; junction bases outside the gene matches: 1. Here the CDR3 reads CASSMSGGYEQYF. CDR3 bases: TGTGCCAGTAGTATGAGCGGGGGCTACGAGCAGTACTTC.

V is TRBV9 and J is TRBJ2-1, with D possibly TRBD2 on 5 matching bases. Trimming took 3 bases from V and 6 from J, leaving 10 bases between them. CDR3 size: 13 residues. From germline, CDR1 is SGDLS and CDR2 YYNGEE. The CDR3 spells CASSGTPSNEQFF. In nucleotides, the CDR3 is TGTGCCAGCAGCGGGACTCCTTCCAATGAGCAGTTCTTC.

V gene TRBV24-1 combines with J gene TRBJ2-1, with TRBD2 matching over 15 bases. V lost 3 bases and J lost 9; bases outside the gene matches: 5. Germline loops: CDR1 KGHDR, CDR2 SFDVKD. The CDR3 has 16 amino acids. CDR3 sequence: CATSDRTSGGALEQFF. The CDR3 region has the DNA TGTGCCACCAGTGATCGGACTAGCGGGGGGGCACTTGAGCAGTTCTTC.

This clonotype has just a few counts. This sequence joins TRBV19 and TRBJ2-7; 7 bases fit TRBD1. V shed 6 bases, J shed 2 bases, and the junction held 7 bases outside the gene matches. Per the germline V gene, CDR1 is LNHDA and CDR2 is SQIVND (reference sequence). The CDR3 is 14 amino acids. CDR3 amino acids: CASSLRDSTYEQYF. The DNA for the CDR3 is TGTGCCAGTAGCCTCCGGGACAGCACCTACGAGCAGTACTTC.

The J gene is TRBJ2-7, the V gene TRBV27; 8 nucleotides align to TRBD1. After removal of 3 bases from V and 5 bases from J, the junction contained 6 bases not matched to a gene. Germline V lookup: CDR1 MNHEY, CDR2 SMNVEV (reference sequence). This CDR3 spans 14 amino acids. CDR3 sequence reads: CASSFNAGGNEQYF. For the CDR3, the DNA is TGTGCCAGCAGTTTTAACGCAGGGGGCAACGAGCAGTACTTC.

The chain couples TRBV3-1 to TRBJ2-7; D not resolved. V lost 4 bases, J lost 5 bases, and 15 bases lay in between. Germline values: CDR1 LGHDT, CDR2 YNNKEL (reference sequence). The CDR3 has 14 residues. The CDR3 coding sequence is TGTGCCAGCAGCCCCCCAGGTACCTCGGACGAGCAGTACTTC. Translation: CASSPPGTSDEQYF.

This CDR3 is CASSLALFDGWASDSFTDTQYF. For the CDR3, the DNA is TGTGCCAGCAGCTTAGCTCTGTTTGATGGATGGGCTAGCGATTCCTTCACAGATACGCAGTATTTT. The V gene is TRBV7-8, the J gene TRBJ2-3; maybe TRBD2 (6 bases). The CDR3 totals 22 residues. The V gene lost 0 bases and the J gene lost 2 bases, with 30 bases spanning the gap. Germline lookup yields CDR1 SGHVS and CDR2 FQNEAQ. The variable domain in full, completed from reference TRBV7-8 and TRBJ2-3, reads GAGVSQSPRYKVAKRGQDVALRCDPISGHVSLFWYQQALGQGPEFLTYFQNEAQLDKSGLPSDRFFAERPEGSVSTLKIQRTQQEDSAVYLCASSLALFDGWASDSFTDTQYFGPGTRLTVL.

This chain connects TRBV6-8 to TRBJ2-3; TRBD2 agrees at 8 bases. The CDR3 has 17 residues. The germline CDR1 and CDR2 sequences are MNHGY and SAAAGT. The ends lost 0 bases at V and 0 bases at J; junction bases unmatched: 5. This chain's CDR3 is CASSYSSGAESTDTQYF. DNA for the CDR3: TGTGCCAGCAGTTACTCTAGCGGGGCCGAAAGCACAGATACGCAGTATTTT.

CDR3 amino acids: CASSIGTGGAYNEQFF. In nucleotides, the CDR3 is TGTGCCAGTAGTATTGGGACAGGGGGCGCCTACAATGAGCAGTTCTTC. V is TRBV19 and J is TRBJ2-1; 12 bases fit TRBD1. The CDR3 spans 16 residues. Germline V gives CDR1 LNHDA, CDR2 SQIVND (reference sequence). Trimming removed 3 bases from V and 2 bases from J; junction bases left unmatched: 2. The whole variable domain, filled in from reference TRBV19 and TRBJ2-1, reads DGGITQSPKYLFRKEGQNVTLSCEQNLNHDAMYWYRQDPGQGLRLIYYSQIVNDFQKGDIAEGYSVSREKKESFPLTVTSAQKNPTAFYLCASSIGTGGAYNEQFFGPGTRLTVL.

Details on this clonotype: One end of the junction does not line up with germline, which may come from a read error. The J gene is TRBJ2-1, the V gene TRBV7-8; D is possibly TRBD2 (6 bases). Germline lookup yields CDR1 SGHVS and CDR2 FQNEAQ. The CDR3 is made up of 17 amino acids. CDR3 sequence: CASSPTRGGVSSNEQFF. CDR3 nucleotide sequence: TGTGCCAGCAGCCCCACCCGTGGCGGGGTTTCCTCCAATGAGCAGTTCTTC.

The chain employs TRBV27 and TRBJ2-1; D is unclear. Germline CDR1 and CDR2: MNHEY and SMNVEV (reference sequence). This CDR3 contains 15 residues. Trimming took 2 bases from V and 0 from J, leaving 8 bases between them. In nucleotides, the CDR3 is TGTGCCAGCAGTTTAGTAGGTGTCTCCTACAATGAGCAGTTCTTC. Residues: CASSLVGVSYNEQFF.

This chain connects TRBV28 to TRBJ1-2; the D gene is possibly TRBD1 (5 bases). Germline loops: CDR1 MDHEN, CDR2 SYDVKM. V lost 8 bases and J lost 0, with 13 bases in between. This CDR3 region has 14 residues. This CDR3 reads CASGGGLANYGYTF. The CDR3 coding sequence is TGTGCCAGCGGGGGGGGGTTAGCTAACTATGGCTACACCTTC.

The J gene is TRBJ2-3, the V gene TRBV6-5; possible D gene TRBD2, 5 bases. The length of the CDR3 is 16 residues. Trimming left V 6 bases short and J 0 bases short, with 16 bases between. Germline-derived CDR1 and CDR2 are MNHEY and SVGAGI. This CDR3 is CASSSPAESSTDTQYF. The CDR3 region has the DNA TGTGCCAGCAGCTCCCCAGCGGAGTCTAGCACAGATACGCAGTATTTT.

Ten or more counts support this clonotype. The CDR3 loop is CASSFRGSDEQFF. The CDR3, as DNA: TGTGCCAGCAGTTTCAGGGGGAGCGATGAGCAGTTCTTC. The J gene is TRBJ2-1, the V gene TRBV27; TRBD1 matches 7 bases. V was pared by 3 bases and J by 8 bases, with 4 bases of the junction left unmatched. The CDR3 length is 13 residues. Germline loops: CDR1 MNHEY, CDR2 SMNVEV (reference sequence).

The gene calls are TRBV19 and TRBJ1-1; weak D call: TRBD1 (5 bases). The CDR3 covers 16 residues. In germline, CDR1 is LNHDA, CDR2 SQIVND (reference sequence). The V and J ends lost 5 bases and 0 bases respectively, with 16 bases between them. CDR3 amino acids: CASSRRVRRLNTEAFF. The CDR3 DNA follows: TGTGCCAGTAGTCGCAGGGTGAGGAGGTTGAACACTGAAGCTTTCTTT. Full variable domain (missing parts from reference TRBV19 and TRBJ1-1): DGGITQSPKYLFRKEGQNVTLSCEQNLNHDAMYWYRQDPGQGLRLIYYSQIVNDFQKGDIAEGYSVSREKKESFPLTVTSAQKNPTAFYLCASSRRVRRLNTEAFFGQGTRLTVV.

The sample holds a few counts of this clonotype. The chain has TRBV11-2 and TRBJ2-7; D unresolved. V was trimmed by 2 bases and J by 2 bases, leaving 10 bases between them. The CDR3 runs 14 residues. Germline values: CDR1 SGHAT, CDR2 FQNNGV. In nucleotides, the CDR3 is TGTGCCAGCAGCTTAAACCGAGCACCCTACGAGCAGTACTTC. Translated: CASSLNRAPYEQYF.